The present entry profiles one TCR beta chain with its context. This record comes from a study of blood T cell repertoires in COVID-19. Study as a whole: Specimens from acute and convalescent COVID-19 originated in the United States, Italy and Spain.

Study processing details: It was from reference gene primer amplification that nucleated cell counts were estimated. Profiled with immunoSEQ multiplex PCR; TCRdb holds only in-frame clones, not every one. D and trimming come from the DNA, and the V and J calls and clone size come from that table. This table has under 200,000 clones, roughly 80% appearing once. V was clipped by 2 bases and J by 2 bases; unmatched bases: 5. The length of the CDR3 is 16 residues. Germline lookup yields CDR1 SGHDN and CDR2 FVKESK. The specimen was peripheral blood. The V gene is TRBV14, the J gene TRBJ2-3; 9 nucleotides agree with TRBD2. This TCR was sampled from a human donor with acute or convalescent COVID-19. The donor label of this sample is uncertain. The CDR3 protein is CASSQLAGMLTDTQYF. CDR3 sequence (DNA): TGTGCCAGCAGCCAACTAGCGGGGATGCTCACAGATACGCAGTATTTT.